This T cell receptor (beta chain) stems from a study of cytomegalovirus exposure and HLA in healthy donors. V was clipped by 6 bases and J by 3 bases, with 13 bases between them. Germline CDR1 and CDR2: MDHEN and SYDVKM. CDR3 length: 14 residues. PCR was performed using 60 Vbeta and 13 Jbeta primers. Produced via immunoSEQ multiplex PCR; TCRdb's table is partial and in-frame only. The sample contains about 260,000 clones, around 65% of which appear only once. This clone was seen a single time. The receptor comes from a female donor in good health and CMV-seronegative. Specimen: PBMCs. The chain carries TRBV28 and TRBJ2-3; D is possibly TRBD2 (6 bases). CDR3 sequence: CASSSLGGTDTQYF. In nucleotides, the CDR3 is TGTGCCAGCAGCTCGTTGGGAGGAACAGATACGCAGTATTTT. Drawing the rest from reference TRBV28 and TRBJ2-3, the complete variable domain is DVKVTQSSRYLVKRTGEKVFLECVQDMDHENMFWYRQDPGLGLRLIYFSYDVKMKEKGDIPEGYSVSREKKERFSLILESASTNQTSMYLCASSSLGGTDTQYFGPGTRLTVL.